Listed below are T cell receptor beta chains from one sample, sequenced in a study of OX40 agonist ivuxolimab in advanced cancers. The method was immunoSEQ multiplex PCR; TCRdb's version includes in-frame clones alone and lacks a portion of them. The repertoire has under 25,000 clones, under 90% of them found once; the top ten carry over 25%. Material: CD4+ or CD8+ T cells sorted from blood, obtained in a trial of the OX40 agonist ivuxolimab. The source is an adult with an advanced solid tumor such as melanoma, head and neck, liver or kidney cancer. The CDR3 runs from the conserved cysteine through the conserved F or W. D genes are given only for firm matches. A row's size may be missing; if present it is once, few, many or a size class.

>few|.|TRBJ2-1|TRBV27
TGTGCCAGCAGTTTATCACTAGCTTCTAGGAATGAGCAGTTCTTC
CASSLSLASRNEQFF
>.|TRBD1|TRBJ1-5|TRBV19
TGTGCCAGTAGTGTACCGGGACAGGGAATTATAGGGAAGCCCCAGCATTTT
CASSVPGQGIIGKPQHF
>.|TRBD2|TRBJ2-5|TRBV9
TGTGCCAGCAGCGTAGTCGTTTTGGCGGCTAGCGGGAGGATGTACCAAGAGACCCAGTACTTC
CASSVVVLAASGRMYQETQYF
>.|.|TRBJ2-2|TRBV18
TGTGCCAGCTCACCACTTGTTTTGGGTACAAACACCGGGGAGCTGTTTTTT
CASSPLVLGTNTGELFF
>.|.|TRBJ1-2|TRBV7-3
TGTGCCAGCAGTCCACTCCGGGGCTATGGCTACACCTTC
CASSPLRGYGYTF
>.|TRBD1|TRBJ2-2|TRBV7-9
TGTGCCAGCAACGGACAGGGGGCCACCGGGGAGCTGTTTTTT
CASNGQGATGELFF
>.|TRBD1|TRBJ2-3|TRBV7-9
TGTGCCAGCAGTCCAGACAGGGACACAGATACGCAGTATTTT
CASSPDRDTDTQYF
>.|.|TRBJ2-5|TRBV6-5
TGTGCCAGCAGGCAACTCGATAGGCTAGAGACCCAGTACTTC
CASRQLDRLETQYF
>.|.|TRBJ1-6|TRBV27
TGTGCCAGCAGTTTATTCTCCGCAAGTAGGGTAGACTCACCCCTCCACTTT
CASSLFSASRVDSPLHF
>.|TRBD1|TRBJ2-2|TRBV7-6
TGTGCCAGCAGCTGGGGACAGGGGGTCGCCGGGGAGCTGTTTTTT
CASSWGQGVAGELFF
>.|TRBD2|TRBJ2-7|TRBV19
TGTGCCAGTAGAACGAGCGGGGGTGCGGAGTACTACGAGCAGTACTTC
CASRTSGGAEYYEQYF
>few|.|TRBJ2-7|TRBV14
TGTGCCAGCAGCCAAGGTCCGTCCTCGGCGGGCCGGCCCCCATACGAGCAGTACTTC
CASSQGPSSAGRPPYEQYF
>.|.|TRBJ2-2|TRBV6-5
TGTGCCAGCAGTGCGACGGGTCCGAACACCGGGGAGCTGTTTTTT
CASSATGPNTGELFF
>.|.|TRBJ2-5|TRBV19
TGTGCCAGTAGTCCCGTGTGGCCCGAGACCCAGTACTTC
CASSPVWPETQYF
>few|.|TRBJ2-1|TRBV4-1
TGCGCCAGCAGCCAAGTGGGGAGTCAAGGCCATGAGCAGTTCTTC
CASSQVGSQGHEQFF
>.|.|TRBJ1-2|TRBV6-1
TGTGCCAGCACCGTAGCGATAGGGGACTATGGCTACACCTTC
CASTVAIGDYGYTF
>.|.|TRBJ2-7|TRBV5-1
TGCGCCAGCAGGTTGGGGCAGGGGCCCCACGAGCAGTACTTC
CASRLGQGPHEQYF
>.|TRBD1|TRBJ1-4|TRBV5-1
TGCGCCAGCAGCAGGACAGGGGATCCGGCACGTGAAAAACTGTTTTTT
CASSRTGDPAREKLFF
>once|TRBD2|TRBJ2-2|TRBV19
TGTGCCAGTAGTGAAACTAGCGGGGGAAGAGCCGGGGAGCTGTTTTTT
CASSETSGGRAGELFF
>.|TRBD1|TRBJ1-1|TRBV6-1
TGTGCCAGCAGTGAGCGGACAGGGGGCCTAATGAACACTGAAGCTTTCTTT
CASSERTGGLMNTEAFF
>.|.|TRBJ2-6|TRBV10-2
TGCGCCAGCAGTGAGTCAGGACGGGGGCGCTTCGCTTGGGCCAACGTCCTGACTTTC
CASSESGRGRFAWANVLTF
>.|TRBD1|TRBJ1-1|TRBV19
TGTGCCAGTAGTAGACAGGGTGGTGGGGACACTGAAGCTTTCTTT
CASSRQGGGDTEAFF
>.|.|TRBJ2-1|TRBV18
TGTGCCACCGAGGGCCCGAACAATGAGCAGTTCTTC
CATEGPNNEQFF
>.|.|TRBJ1-4|TRBV2
TGTGCCAGCAGTCCGGTTGCAACTAATGAAAAACTGTTTTTT
CASSPVATNEKLFF
>.|.|TRBJ1-6|TRBV2
TGTGCCAGCCAAAGATCTCAGAGCTCCTATAATTCACCCCTCCACTTT
CASQRSQSSYNSPLHF
>.|.|TRBJ2-2|TRBV2
TGTGCCAGCAAGGGGACAACGAACACCGGGGAGCTGTTTTTT
CASKGTTNTGELFF
>.|TRBD2|TRBJ2-2|TRBV30
TGTGCCTGGATGAAACTAGCGGTACCGAACACCGGGGAGCTGTTTTTT
CAWMKLAVPNTGELFF
>.|.|TRBJ2-7|TRBV6-1
TGTGCCAGCAGCGGGGGACTCCCGTCCTACGAGCAGTACTTC
CASSGGLPSYEQYF
>.|.|TRBJ1-6|TRBV19
TGTGCCAGTAACCCAAGGCGGCAGGAAAATTCACCCCTCCACTTT
CASNPRRQENSPLHF
>.|TRBD1|TRBJ2-5|TRBV5-1
TGCGCCAGCCGTCAAAACAGGGGGCGGAACCAAGAGACCCAGTACTTC
CASRQNRGRNQETQYF
>.|TRBD1|TRBJ1-2|TRBV10-3
TGTGCCATCAGTAATCCGGGACAGTACAGCTACACCTTC
CAISNPGQYSYTF
>.|.|TRBJ1-3|TRBV9
TGTGCCAGCAGCGTTGGGACAACAGGAAACACCATATATTTT
CASSVGTTGNTIYF
>.|.|TRBJ2-5|TRBV25-1
TGTGCCAGCAGTGAATCGGTAGGGGCCGGGGAGACCCAGTACTTC
CASSESVGAGETQYF
>.|.|TRBJ1-3|TRBV19
TGTGCCAGTAGTCTTACAGGGTCCGGAAACACCATATATTTT
CASSLTGSGNTIYF
>.|TRBD2|TRBJ2-2|TRBV25-1
TGTGCCAGCACCGAATGGGGGGGTACCGGGGAGCTGTTTTTT
CASTEWGGTGELFF
>.|TRBD1|TRBJ2-2|TRBV9
TGTGCCAGCAGCGTATTCCACAGGGGTCAGAACACCGGGGAGCTGTTTTTT
CASSVFHRGQNTGELFF
>.|TRBD2|TRBJ2-1|TRBV5-1
TGCGCCAGCAGCGTTAGCGGGAGTGGTTTAACCTACAATGAGCAGTTCTTC
CASSVSGSGLTYNEQFF
>.|TRBD2|TRBJ2-3|TRBV6-6
TGTGCCAGCCGACTAGCGGGGACCACAGATACGCAGTATTTT
CASRLAGTTDTQYF
>.|TRBD1|TRBJ2-5|TRBV6-5
TGTGCCAGCTATAACAGGGGAAATCAAGAGACCCAGTACTTC
CASYNRGNQETQYF
>.|.|TRBJ2-3|TRBV19
TGTGCCGGATCATTTACCGTCACAGATACGCAGTATTTT
CAGSFTVTDTQYF
>.|.|TRBJ1-2|TRBV11-3
TGTGCCAGCAGCCCGGGGCCAGGGTTGGGGGGCTACACCTTC
CASSPGPGLGGYTF
>.|TRBD1|TRBJ2-5|TRBV7-9
TGTGCCAGCAGCTTATGGGGGACAGAAGAGACCCAGTACTTC
CASSLWGTEETQYF
>.|.|TRBJ2-1|TRBV6-7
TGTGCCAGGTCAGGGGATAACTCCTACAATGAGCAGTTCTTC
CARSGDNSYNEQFF